The clone carrying this T cell receptor beta chain was detected once. The data originate from a study of blood T cell repertoires in COVID-19. Study information: T cells, B-cell-depleted T cells, or PBMCs supplied cDNA or gDNA.

Some clones are missing from TCRdb's copy, which holds only in-frame ones; the method was immunoSEQ multiplex PCR. The table shows around 140,000 clones, with more than 75% occurring only once. Per the germline V gene, CDR1 is ENHRY and CDR2 is SYGVKD. V lost 6 bases to trimming and J lost 0 bases, with 12 bases between them. The CDR3 is 15 amino acids. Sequencing was carried out using peripheral blood. The clonotype comes from a man aged 45-60 years with active COVID-19. This chain joins TRBV10-3 and TRBJ1-3; D gene ambiguous. Written as DNA, the CDR3 is TGTGCCATCAGACCGAATACTAACTCTGGAAACACCATATATTTT. Its translation is CAIRPNTNSGNTIYF.